The next 16 T cell receptor beta chains were all read from a single sample in a study of blood T cell repertoires in COVID-19. TCRdb's table, derived via immunoSEQ multiplex PCR, lists solely in-frame clones and lacks some. This sample has 130,000 to 150,000 clones, with approximately 83% found just once. The sample comprised peripheral blood. The receptor source for this set is an elderly woman with acute or convalescent COVID-19.

The CDR3 nucleotides read TGTGCCAGCAGGCGAGGGTTCTACGAGCAGTACTTC. Translation gives CASRRGFYEQYF. The chain joins TRBV6-5 to TRBJ2-7; D perhaps matches TRBD2 (5 bases). The CDR3 is 12 residues long. Germline CDR1 reads MNHEY; CDR2 reads SVGAGI. The V gene lost 6 bases and the J gene lost 3 bases, with 9 bases spanning the gap.

The J gene is TRBJ1-2, the V gene TRBV2, with a tentative D call TRBD1 (5 bases). This CDR3 comprises 14 residues. Trimming stripped 5 bases from V and 9 bases from J, with 19 bases between. Looked up from germline, CDR1 is SNHLY and CDR2 is FYNNEI. This CDR3 is CASSPTLDTSRYTF. CDR3 bases: TGTGCCAGCAGTCCTACCTTGGACACGAGCCGCTACACCTTC.

The rearrangement uses TRBV18 and TRBJ2-6; D gene ambiguous. This CDR3 has 15 amino acids. Per the germline V gene, CDR1 is KGHSH and CDR2 is LQKENI. Trimming left V 1 base short and J 0 bases short, with 4 bases between. The DNA of the CDR3 is TGTGCCAGCTCACCACAGAGCTCTGGGGCCAACGTCCTGACTTTC. Its translation: CASSPQSSGANVLTF.

The chain uses TRBV5-6 and TRBJ1-2, with TRBD1 as a possible D gene (5 bases). Trimming left V 3 bases short and J 2 bases short, with 14 bases between. Germline V gene data show CDR1 as SGHDT and CDR2 as YYEEEE. There are 15 residues in the CDR3. The CDR3 is CASSSRQRTNYGYTF. CDR3 DNA sequence: TGTGCCAGCAGCTCAAGACAGAGAACAAACTATGGCTACACCTTC.

The gene calls are TRBV11-2 and TRBJ1-5; unclear D gene. The germline CDR1 and CDR2 sequences are SGHAT and FQNNGV. The length of the CDR3 is 15 residues. V lost 1 base to trimming and J lost 4 bases, with 11 bases between them. Here the CDR3 reads CASSLGLNTNQPQHF. CDR3 bases: TGTGCCAGCAGCTTAGGGCTTAACACAAATCAGCCCCAGCATTTT.

V gene TRBV28 combines with J gene TRBJ1-6; 8 bases are shared with TRBD1. The CDR3 is 14 residues long. V dropped 8 bases and J dropped 9; count of bases not matched to a gene: 9. Germline CDR1 is MDHEN and CDR2 is SYDVKM. The CDR3: CASRVQGESSPLHF. In DNA, the CDR3 is TGTGCCAGCCGGGTACAGGGGGAGAGTTCACCCCTCCACTTT.

This clone appeared once. The V and J genes are TRBV19 and TRBJ1-1; tentative D call: TRBD1 (6 bases). Germline V gene lookup returns CDR1 LNHDA and CDR2 SQIVND (reference sequence). This CDR3 comprises 14 residues. V was shortened by 0 bases and J by 8 bases, with 13 bases between the two germline ends. CDR3 sequence: CASSIDLVGTEAFF. The CDR3 DNA sequence: TGTGCCAGTAGTATAGACCTTGTGGGGACAGAAGCTTTCTTT.

The CDR3 loop is CASSIQGGPYEQYF. DNA for the CDR3: TGTGCCAGTAGTATTCAGGGGGGTCCCTACGAGCAGTACTTC. The chain uses TRBV19 and TRBJ2-7; tentative D call: TRBD1 (7 bases). The germline V gene has CDR1 LNHDA and CDR2 SQIVND (reference sequence). This CDR3 is built from 14 residues. The V end lost 3 bases, the J end lost 2 bases, and 11 bases lay between the germline ends.

V usage is TRBV4-3 and J usage is TRBJ1-6; D perhaps matches TRBD1 (5 bases). The V gene's germline CDR1 is LGHNA and CDR2 YSLEER. V gave up 2 bases and J gave up 7 bases, with 15 bases separating them. The CDR3 runs to 16 residues. In DNA form, the CDR3 reads TGCGCCAGCAGCCAAAGAATAGGGGCCGGGAATTCACCCCTCCACTTT. As protein: CASSQRIGAGNSPLHF.

V and J are TRBV15 and TRBJ2-3, with 9 bases identical to TRBD2. Germline V CDR1 and CDR2: LNHNV, YYDKDF (reference sequence). The CDR3 sequence is 18 residues long. The V segment lost 3 bases and the J segment 6 bases; nucleotides outside the gene matches: 16. CDR3 residues: CATSRTRGTSRIRDTQYF. In DNA form, the CDR3 reads TGTGCCACCAGCAGGACTCGCGGGACTAGCCGTATTAGGGATACGCAGTATTTT.

V gene TRBV28 combines with J gene TRBJ1-1; TRBD1 agrees at 9 bases. Germline values: CDR1 MDHEN, CDR2 SYDVKM. V was clipped by 6 bases and J by 5 bases; unmatched bases: 10. The CDR3 is made up of 15 amino acids. This chain's CDR3 is CASSSQGAGRTEAFF. CDR3 sequence (DNA): TGTGCCAGCAGCTCACAGGGGGCAGGACGAACTGAAGCTTTCTTT.

This CDR3 reads CASSRGQGMAQYF. As DNA, the CDR3 is TGTGCCAGCAGCCGCGGACAGGGGATGGCCCAGTACTTC. J is TRBJ2-5 and V is TRBV12-3 or TRBV12-4; 9 bases map to TRBD1. The CDR3 covers 13 residues. V shed 6 bases, J shed 9 bases, and the junction held 8 bases outside the gene matches.

Turning to this clone: At one end the junction does not follow the germline gene, possibly because of a read error. The gene calls are TRBV3-1 (or the pseudogene TRBV3-2) and TRBJ1-6; 7 bases are a match to TRBD1. Germline V gene lookup returns CDR1 LGHDT and CDR2 YNNKEL (reference sequence). The CDR3 covers 14 residues. This CDR3 reads CASRQGTAPSPLHF. DNA for the CDR3: TGTGCCAGCAGACAAGGGACAGCCCCTTCACCCCTCCACTTT.

To note about this clone: The sample carries other DNA sequences with the same CDR3. The chain couples TRBV7-2 to TRBJ1-2; 11 nucleotides line up with TRBD1. Germline trimming cut 5 bases from V and 8 bases from J; bases unmatched to any gene: 4. CDR3 length: 13 residues. Germline V CDR1 and CDR2: SGHTA, FQGNSA. The CDR3 loop is CASSPDRGRGYTF. CDR3 nucleotides: TGTGCCAGCAGCCCGGACAGGGGGCGAGGCTACACCTTC.

The chain combines TRBV11-2 with TRBJ2-7; 7 nucleotides align to TRBD1. Germline CDR1 reads SGHAT; CDR2 reads FQNNGV. CDR3 size: 11 residues. V trimming: 5 bases; J trimming: 10 bases; junction bases outside the gene matches: 5. CDR3 DNA sequence: TGTGCCAGCAGCCTCCGGGACAGTCAGTACTTC. Translated: CASSLRDSQYF.

The CDR3 DNA reads as TGTGCTAGTGGGCCACAGGGGCCAACTGAAGCTTTCTTT. Its translation is CASGPQGPTEAFF. This chain uses TRBV12-5 with TRBJ1-1; 7 nucleotides agree with TRBD1. Germline loops: CDR1 LGHNT, CDR2 FRNRAP. CDR3 size: 13 residues. J gave up 5 bases and V 6 bases, and 6 bases lay outside the gene matches.